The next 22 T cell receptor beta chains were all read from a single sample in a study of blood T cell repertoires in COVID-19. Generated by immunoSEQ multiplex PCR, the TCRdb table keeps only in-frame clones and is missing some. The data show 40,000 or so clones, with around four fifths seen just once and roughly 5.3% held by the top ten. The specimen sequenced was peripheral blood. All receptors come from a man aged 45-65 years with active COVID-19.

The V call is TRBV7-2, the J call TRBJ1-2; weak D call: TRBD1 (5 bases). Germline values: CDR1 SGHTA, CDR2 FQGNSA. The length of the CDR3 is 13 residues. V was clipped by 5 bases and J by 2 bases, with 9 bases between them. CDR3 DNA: TGTGCCAGCAGCACGGACACCAACTATGGCTACACCTTC. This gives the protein CASSTDTNYGYTF.

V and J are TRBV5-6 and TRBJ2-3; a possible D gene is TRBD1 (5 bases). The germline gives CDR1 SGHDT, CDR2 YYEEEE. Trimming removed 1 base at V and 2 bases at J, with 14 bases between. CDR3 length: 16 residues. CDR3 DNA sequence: TGTGCCAGCAGCTTGTACAGGATGGCCTTCACAGATACGCAGTATTTT. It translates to CASSLYRMAFTDTQYF.

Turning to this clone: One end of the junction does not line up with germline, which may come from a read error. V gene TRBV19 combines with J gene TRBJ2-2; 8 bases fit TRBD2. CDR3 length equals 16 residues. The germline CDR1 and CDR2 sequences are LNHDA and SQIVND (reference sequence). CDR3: CVSSKNSGSSSGELFF. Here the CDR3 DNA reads TGTGTCAGTAGTAAGAACAGCGGGAGTTCTTCCGGGGAGCTGTTTTTT.

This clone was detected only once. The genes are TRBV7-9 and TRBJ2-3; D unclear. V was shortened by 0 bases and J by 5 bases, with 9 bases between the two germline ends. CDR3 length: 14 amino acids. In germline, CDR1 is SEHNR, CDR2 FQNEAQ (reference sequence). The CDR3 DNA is TGTGCCAGCAGCTTAGCCCAGGCAGGAGATACGCAGTATTTT. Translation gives CASSLAQAGDTQYF.

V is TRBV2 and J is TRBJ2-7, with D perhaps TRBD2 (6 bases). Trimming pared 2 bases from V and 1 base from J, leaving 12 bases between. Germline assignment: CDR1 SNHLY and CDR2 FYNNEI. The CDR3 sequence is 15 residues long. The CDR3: CASSELGGLSYEQYF. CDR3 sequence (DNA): TGTGCCAGCAGTGAATTAGGAGGGCTATCCTACGAGCAGTACTTC.

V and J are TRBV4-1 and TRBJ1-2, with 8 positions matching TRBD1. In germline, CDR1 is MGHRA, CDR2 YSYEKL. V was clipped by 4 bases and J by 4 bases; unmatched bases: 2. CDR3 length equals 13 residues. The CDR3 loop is CASSPGQGYGYTF. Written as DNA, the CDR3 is TGCGCCAGCAGCCCCGGACAGGGCTATGGCTACACCTTC.

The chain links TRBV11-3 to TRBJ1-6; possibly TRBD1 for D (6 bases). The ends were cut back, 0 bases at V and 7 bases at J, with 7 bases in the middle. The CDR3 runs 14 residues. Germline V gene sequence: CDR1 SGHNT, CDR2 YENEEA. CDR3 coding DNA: TGTGCCAGCAGCTTAGACAGGGGAAATTCACCCCTCCACTTT. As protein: CASSLDRGNSPLHF.

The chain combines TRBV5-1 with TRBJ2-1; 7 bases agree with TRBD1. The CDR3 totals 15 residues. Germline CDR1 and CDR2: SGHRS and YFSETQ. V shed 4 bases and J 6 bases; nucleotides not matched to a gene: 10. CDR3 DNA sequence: TGCGCCAGCAGCACCGGGACAGAGGTGGGCAATGAGCAGTTCTTC. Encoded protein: CASSTGTEVGNEQFF.

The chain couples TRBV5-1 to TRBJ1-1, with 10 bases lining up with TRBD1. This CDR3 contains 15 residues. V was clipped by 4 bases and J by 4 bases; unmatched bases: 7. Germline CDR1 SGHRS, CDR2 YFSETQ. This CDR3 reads CASSGGTGVPTEAFF. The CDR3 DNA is TGCGCCAGCAGCGGGGGGACAGGGGTTCCCACTGAAGCTTTCTTT.

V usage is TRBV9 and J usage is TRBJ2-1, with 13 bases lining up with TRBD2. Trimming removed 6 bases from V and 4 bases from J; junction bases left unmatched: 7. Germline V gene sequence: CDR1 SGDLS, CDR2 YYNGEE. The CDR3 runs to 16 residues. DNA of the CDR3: TGTGCCAGCACCTCGGGACTAGCGGGAACATACAATGAGCAGTTCTTC. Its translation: CASTSGLAGTYNEQFF.

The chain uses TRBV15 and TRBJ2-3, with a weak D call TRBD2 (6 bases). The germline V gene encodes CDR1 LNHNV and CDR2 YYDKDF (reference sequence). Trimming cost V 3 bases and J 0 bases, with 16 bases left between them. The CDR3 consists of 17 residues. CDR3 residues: CATSRGSGDRSTDTQYF. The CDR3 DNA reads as TGTGCCACCAGCAGGGGTAGCGGAGACAGAAGCACAGATACGCAGTATTTT. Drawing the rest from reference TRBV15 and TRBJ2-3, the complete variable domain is DAMVIQNPRYQVTQFGKPVTLSCSQTLNHNVMYWYQQKSSQAPKLLFHYYDKDFNNEADTPDNFQSRRPNTSFCFLDIRSPGLGDTAMYLCATSRGSGDRSTDTQYFGPGTRLTVL.

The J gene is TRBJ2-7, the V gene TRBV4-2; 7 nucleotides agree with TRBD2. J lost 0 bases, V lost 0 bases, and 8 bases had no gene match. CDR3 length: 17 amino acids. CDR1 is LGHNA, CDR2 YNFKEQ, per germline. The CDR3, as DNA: TGTGCCAGCAGCCAAGATTTTCTCCAGCGGGGCTCCTACGAGCAGTACTTC. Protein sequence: CASSQDFLQRGSYEQYF.

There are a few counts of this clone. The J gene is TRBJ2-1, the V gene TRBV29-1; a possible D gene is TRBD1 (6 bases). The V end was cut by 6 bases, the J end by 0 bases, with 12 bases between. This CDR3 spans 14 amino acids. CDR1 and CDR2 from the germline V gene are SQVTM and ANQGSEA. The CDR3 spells CSVGTLGSYNEQFF. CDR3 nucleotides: TGCAGCGTGGGGACATTGGGCTCCTACAATGAGCAGTTCTTC.

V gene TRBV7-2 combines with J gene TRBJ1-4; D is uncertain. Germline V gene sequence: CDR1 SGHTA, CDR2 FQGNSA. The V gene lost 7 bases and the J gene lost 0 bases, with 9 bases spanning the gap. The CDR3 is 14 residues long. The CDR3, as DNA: TGTGCCAGCACCCCCGAGGCAACTAATGAAAAACTGTTTTTT. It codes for CASTPEATNEKLFF.

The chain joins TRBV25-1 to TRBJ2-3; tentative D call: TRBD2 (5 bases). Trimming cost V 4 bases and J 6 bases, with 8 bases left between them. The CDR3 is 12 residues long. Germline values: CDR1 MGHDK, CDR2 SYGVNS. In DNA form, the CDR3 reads TGTGCCAGCAGTGTTCTAGCCGATACGCAGTATTTT. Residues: CASSVLADTQYF.

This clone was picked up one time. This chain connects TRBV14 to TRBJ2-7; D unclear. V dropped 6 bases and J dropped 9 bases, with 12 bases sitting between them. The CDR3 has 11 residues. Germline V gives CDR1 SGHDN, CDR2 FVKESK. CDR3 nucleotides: TGTGCCAGCAGTTCCGCCAACAGGCAGTACTTC. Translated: CASSSANRQYF. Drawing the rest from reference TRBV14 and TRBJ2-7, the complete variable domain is EAGVTQFPSHSVIEKGQTVTLRCDPISGHDNLYWYRRVMGKEIKFLLHFVKESKQDESGMPNNRFLAERTGGTYSTLKVQPAELEDSGVYFCASSSANRQYFGPGTRLTVT.

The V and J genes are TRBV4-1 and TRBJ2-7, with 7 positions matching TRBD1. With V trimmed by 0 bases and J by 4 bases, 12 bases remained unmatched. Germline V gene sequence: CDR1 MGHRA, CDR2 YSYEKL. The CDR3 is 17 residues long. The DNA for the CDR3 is TGCGCCAGCAGCCAAGATTTTCCCGGGACAGCGTATTACGAGCAGTACTTC. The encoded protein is CASSQDFPGTAYYEQYF.

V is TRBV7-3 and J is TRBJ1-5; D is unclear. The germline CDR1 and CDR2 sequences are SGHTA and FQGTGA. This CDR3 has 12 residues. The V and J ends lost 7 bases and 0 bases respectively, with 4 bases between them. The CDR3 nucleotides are TGTGCCAGCACGAGTAGCAATCAGCCCCAGCATTTT. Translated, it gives CASTSSNQPQHF.

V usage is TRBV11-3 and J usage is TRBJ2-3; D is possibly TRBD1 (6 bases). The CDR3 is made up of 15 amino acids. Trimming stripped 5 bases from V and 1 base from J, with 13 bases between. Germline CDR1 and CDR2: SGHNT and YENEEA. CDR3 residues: CASSLRDTGTDTQYF. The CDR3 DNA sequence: TGTGCCAGCAGCCTCCGGGACACGGGCACAGATACGCAGTATTTT.

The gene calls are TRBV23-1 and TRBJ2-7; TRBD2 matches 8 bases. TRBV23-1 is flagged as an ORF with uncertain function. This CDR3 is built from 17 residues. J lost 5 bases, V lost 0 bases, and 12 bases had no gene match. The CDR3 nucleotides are TGCGCCAGCAGTCAATCTTCGGGGGGGGATAGTGGCCACGAGCAGTACTTC. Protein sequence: CASSQSSGGDSGHEQYF.

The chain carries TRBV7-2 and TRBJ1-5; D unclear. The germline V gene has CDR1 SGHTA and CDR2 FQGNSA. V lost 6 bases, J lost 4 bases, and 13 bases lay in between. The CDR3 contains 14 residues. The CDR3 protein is CASSYKTGNQPQHF. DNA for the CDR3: TGTGCCAGCAGTTACAAGACGGGAAATCAGCCCCAGCATTTT.

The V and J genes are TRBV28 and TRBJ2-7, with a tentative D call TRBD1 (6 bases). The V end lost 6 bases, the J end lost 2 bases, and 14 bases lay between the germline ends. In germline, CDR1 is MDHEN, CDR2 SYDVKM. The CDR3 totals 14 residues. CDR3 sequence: CASRPDRPPYEQYF. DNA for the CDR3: TGTGCCAGCAGACCCGACAGGCCGCCCTACGAGCAGTACTTC.